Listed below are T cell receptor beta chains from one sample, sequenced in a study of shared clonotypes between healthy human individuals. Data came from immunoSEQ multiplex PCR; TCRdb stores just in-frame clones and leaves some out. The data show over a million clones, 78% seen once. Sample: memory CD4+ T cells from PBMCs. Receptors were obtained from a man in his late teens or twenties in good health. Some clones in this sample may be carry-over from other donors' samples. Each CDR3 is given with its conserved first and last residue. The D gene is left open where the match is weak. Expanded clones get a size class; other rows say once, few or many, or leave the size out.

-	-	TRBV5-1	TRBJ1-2	TGCGCCAGCAGCTTGGATGGGGGTTCTCCCTATGGCTACACCTTC	CASSLDGGSPYGYTF
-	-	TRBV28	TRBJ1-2	TGTGCCAGCCGTGGGGTTAACTATGGCTACACCTTC	CASRGVNYGYTF
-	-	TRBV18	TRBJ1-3	TGTGCCAGCTCACCGACAGAGATGGCTGGAAACACCATATATTTT	CASSPTEMAGNTIYF
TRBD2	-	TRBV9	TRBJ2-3	TGTGCCAGCAGCGTGAATACGGGAGGGAGGGCCACAGATACGCAGTATTTT	CASSVNTGGRATDTQYF
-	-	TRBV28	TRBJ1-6	TGTGCCAGCTTAGACCGCGGTACCCTCCACTTT	CASLDRGTLHF
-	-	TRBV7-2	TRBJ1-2	TGTGCCAGCAGCTTAGATGAGACGGCTCACTATGGCTACACCTTC	CASSLDETAHYGYTF
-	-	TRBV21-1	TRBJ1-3	TGTGCCAGGCCCGGGACAGGGGCCTCGAGCTCTGGAAACACCATATATTTT	CARPGTGASSSGNTIYF
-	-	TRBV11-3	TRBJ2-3	TGTGCCAGCAGCTTAGATCAATCGAGTACGCAGTATTTT	CASSLDQSSTQYF
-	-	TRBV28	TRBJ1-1	TGTGCCAGCAGTTTCATGGACAGTAGGGTGTCAGCTTTCTTT	CASSFMDSRVSAFF
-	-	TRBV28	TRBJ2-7	TGTGCCAGCAGTTTATCCAGACTCCAAATAAGCTACGAGCAGTACTTC	CASSLSRLQISYEQYF
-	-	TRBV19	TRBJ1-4	TGTGCCAGTAGGACCGAGCCAACTAATGAAAAACTGTTTTTT	CASRTEPTNEKLFF
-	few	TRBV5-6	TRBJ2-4	TGTGCCAGCAGCATGGTAATAGCCAAAAACATTCAGTACTTC	CASSMVIAKNIQYF
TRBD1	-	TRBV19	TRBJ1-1	TGTGCCACCTCTTGGGGACAGAAGAACACTGAAGCTTTCTTT	CATSWGQKNTEAFF
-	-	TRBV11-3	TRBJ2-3	TGTGCCAGCAGCGTAGAGGGGGATACGCAGTATTTT	CASSVEGDTQYF
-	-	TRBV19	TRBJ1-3	TGTGCCAGTAGTATTCGGGGAAGTGGAAACACCATATATTTT	CASSIRGSGNTIYF